This TCR beta chain was recovered during a study of blood T cell repertoires in COVID-19. At the level of the study: Samples came from the United States, Italy and Spain, spanning acute and convalescent COVID-19.

Sequencing was performed with immunoSEQ multiplex PCR; in TCRdb, only in-frame clones are kept and a portion is missing. Among roughly 70,000 clones listed, 82% were seen once. This clone showed up just a few times. The CDR3 length is 13 residues. V dropped 7 bases and J dropped 3; count of bases not matched to a gene: 5. Per germline, CDR1 SNHLY and CDR2 FYNNEI. The sequence derives from a woman aged 55-75 years with acute or convalescent COVID-19. Sequenced material: peripheral blood. V gene TRBV2 combines with J gene TRBJ1-2; 7 bases agree with TRBD1. In DNA, the CDR3 is TGTGCCAGCACTCCGGGACAGTACTATGGCTACACCTTC. Its protein is CASTPGQYYGYTF.